A single sample gave rise to the 20 T cell receptor beta chains below, sequenced in a study of early stage breast cancer tumors. Generated by immunoSEQ multiplex PCR, the TCRdb table keeps only in-frame clones and is missing some. The sample contains fewer than 80,000 clones, approximately 80% of which appear only once. The sequencing sample was made of blood. These receptors originate from a person in their 40s with breast cancer.

This clone occurred a few times. V usage is TRBV6-5 and J usage is TRBJ1-2; no clear D. The V gene lost 4 bases and the J gene lost 1 base, with 10 bases spanning the gap. This CDR3 contains 14 residues. CDR1 is MNHEY, CDR2 SVGAGI, per germline. This CDR3 reads CASSSGGINYGYTF. For the CDR3, the DNA is TGTGCCAGCAGTTCTGGAGGAATTAACTATGGCTACACCTTC.

This chain joins TRBV7-2 and TRBJ1-5; 9 bases are a match to TRBD1. This CDR3 is 17 amino acids long. Germline CDR1 SGHTA, CDR2 FQGNSA. The V segment lost 2 bases and the J segment 11 bases; nucleotides outside the gene matches: 16. The CDR3 bases are TGTGCCAGCAGCTTATCGTGGGGGGGACAGGGTCTTTCCACCCAGCATTTT. Residues: CASSLSWGGQGLSTQHF. The full variable domain, in which reference TRBV7-2 and TRBJ1-5 provide the parts outside the CDR3, is GAGVSQSPSNKVTEKGKDVELRCDPISGHTALYWYRQSLGQGLEFLIYFQGNSAPDKSGLPSDRFSAERTGGSVSTLTIQRTQQEDSAVYLCASSLSWGGQGLSTQHFGDGTRLSIL.

Only a few counts were recorded for this clone. V and J are TRBV4-1 and TRBJ1-1; 10 positions agree with TRBD1. The germline V gene encodes CDR1 MGHRA and CDR2 YSYEKL. V was clipped by 3 bases and J by 3 bases; unmatched bases: 4. The CDR3 is made up of 15 amino acids. CDR3 DNA: TGCGCCAGCAGCCAGCGACAGGGGGCAGACACTGAAGCTTTCTTT. Encoded protein: CASSQRQGADTEAFF.

V usage is TRBV6-5 and J usage is TRBJ2-6; D gene ambiguous. Trimming took off 4 bases at V and 0 bases at J, with 4 bases between the two ends. The CDR3 runs to 14 residues. CDR1 is MNHEY, CDR2 SVGAGI, per germline. The CDR3 bases are TGTGCCAGCAGTTGGGACTCTGGGGCCAACGTCCTGACTTTC. This translates into CASSWDSGANVLTF.

This chain joins TRBV28 and TRBJ1-1; no clear D gene. Germline V gives CDR1 MDHEN, CDR2 SYDVKM. Deletions cut 3 bases from V and 5 bases from J, with 10 bases between. The CDR3 consists of 13 residues. CDR3 protein: CASSLPDTTEAFF. In DNA form, the CDR3 reads TGTGCCAGCAGTTTGCCCGATACAACTGAAGCTTTCTTT.

This clone occurred a few times. The CDR3 DNA is TGTGCCAGCAGCTACGGCTGGGGGGGTACCTACGAGCAGTACTTC. Protein sequence: CASSYGWGGTYEQYF. The rearrangement links TRBV11-2 to TRBJ2-7; 7 bases are a match to TRBD2. Germline V CDR1 and CDR2: SGHAT, FQNNGV. Unmatched junction bases numbered 8, after V lost 4 bases and J lost 2 bases. The CDR3 is made up of 15 amino acids. Filled out from reference TRBV11-2 and TRBJ2-7, the complete variable domain reads EAGVAQSPRYKIIEKRQSVAFWCNPISGHATLYWYQQILGQGPKLLIQFQNNGVVDDSQLPKDRFSAERLKGVDSTLKIQPAKLEDSAVYLCASSYGWGGTYEQYFGPGTRLTVT.

The V gene is TRBV7-9, the J gene TRBJ2-3; a weak D match, TRBD1 (5 bases). CDR3 length: 15 residues. CDR1 and CDR2 (germline): SEHNR, FQNEAQ (reference sequence). V was trimmed by 5 bases and J by 0 bases, leaving 12 bases between them. CDR3 residues: CASSERTFSTDTQYF. DNA for the CDR3: TGTGCCAGCAGCGAGAGGACATTTAGCACAGATACGCAGTATTTT.

The rearrangement joins TRBV29-1 to TRBJ2-2; 13 nucleotides agree with TRBD2. Germline values: CDR1 SQVTM, CDR2 ANQGSEA. The V gene end was trimmed by 3 bases and the J gene end by 7 bases; junction bases not matched to a gene: 5. CDR3 length: 15 amino acids. For the CDR3, the DNA is TGCAGCGTTGATACTAGCGGGAGGGTAGGCGGGGAGCTGTTTTTT. Amino acid sequence: CSVDTSGRVGGELFF.

The V and J genes are TRBV5-1 and TRBJ2-1; weak D call: TRBD2 (5 bases). Trimming took off 5 bases at V and 0 bases at J, with 6 bases between the two ends. CDR3 length equals 13 residues. The germline CDR1 and CDR2 sequences are SGHRS and YFSETQ. CDR3 sequence reads: CASREVSYNEQFF. The CDR3 DNA follows: TGCGCCAGCAGGGAGGTCTCCTACAATGAGCAGTTCTTC.

The chain couples TRBV10-3 to TRBJ2-7, with D perhaps TRBD1 or TRBD2 (6 bases each). Trimming removed 0 bases at V and 6 bases at J, with 12 bases between. From germline, CDR1 is ENHRY and CDR2 SYGVKD. This CDR3 region has 14 residues. CDR3: CAISESGGPGEQYF. The CDR3 nucleotides read TGTGCCATCAGTGAGTCAGGGGGGCCCGGCGAGCAGTACTTC.

This clone was seen just once. The chain employs TRBV28 and TRBJ1-5; possible D gene TRBD1, 6 bases. V lost 5 bases to trimming and J lost 0 bases, with 11 bases between them. Per germline, CDR1 MDHEN and CDR2 SYDVKM. CDR3 length equals 15 residues. The CDR3 DNA is TGTGCCAGCAGTCCAGGGGTCATTAGCAATCAGCCCCAGCATTTT. Translating gives CASSPGVISNQPQHF.

This chain joins TRBV11-1 and TRBJ1-1, with D unclear. V lost 3 bases to trimming and J lost 0 bases, with 5 bases between them. Germline V gene sequence: CDR1 SGHAT, CDR2 FQDESV (reference sequence). The CDR3 runs to 13 residues. The CDR3 here is CASSFTMNTEAFF. As DNA, the CDR3 is TGTGCCAGCAGCTTTACAATGAACACTGAAGCTTTCTTT.

The CDR3 is CASSPRSGGATDTQYF. CDR3 in DNA: TGTGCCAGCAGCCCCCGTAGCGGAGGGGCCACAGATACGCAGTATTTT. V is TRBV13 and J is TRBJ2-3; the D gene is possibly TRBD2 (6 bases). Germline V gene sequence: CDR1 PRHDT, CDR2 FYEKMQ (reference sequence). The CDR3 spans 16 residues. Trimming pared 5 bases from V and 2 bases from J, leaving 17 bases between. The full variable domain, its missing parts supplied by reference TRBV13 and TRBJ2-3, is AAGVIQSPRHLIKEKRETATLKCYPIPRHDTVYWYQQGPGQDPQFLISFYEKMQSDKGSIPDRFSAQQFSDYHSELNMSSLELGDSALYFCASSPRSGGATDTQYFGPGTRLTVL.

This clone was recorded once. The chain carries TRBV30 and TRBJ2-7; no clear D. Germline CDR1 and CDR2: GTSNPN and SVGIG (reference sequence). The CDR3 extends over 17 amino acids. The germline V and J ends were trimmed by 3 bases and 2 bases, with 23 bases remaining between them. CDR3 nucleotide sequence: TGTGCCTGGAGAGTAAAAGCTCGAGCGTCGGAAGCCTACGAGCAGTACTTC. Amino acids: CAWRVKARASEAYEQYF.

This chain links TRBV27 with TRBJ1-5; TRBD1 might be the D (5 bases). This CDR3 is 16 amino acids long. Germline loops: CDR1 MNHEY, CDR2 SMNVEV (reference sequence). The ends were cut back, 4 bases at V and 0 bases at J, with 13 bases in the middle. CDR3 protein: CASSSRTGFSNQPQHF. CDR3 nucleotide sequence: TGTGCCAGCAGTTCACGAACAGGATTTAGCAATCAGCCCCAGCATTTT.

The V and J genes are TRBV27 and TRBJ2-7; 7 nucleotides match TRBD2. The germline V gene has CDR1 MNHEY and CDR2 SMNVEV (reference sequence). V lost 5 bases, J lost 3 bases, and 13 bases stayed unmatched. The CDR3 runs to 16 residues. For the CDR3, the DNA is TGTGCCAGCAGTGTAGCCGGCTTGGGGGGGAACTACGAGCAGTACTTC. This encodes CASSVAGLGGNYEQYF.

J is TRBJ2-5 and V is TRBV5-1, with 7 bases lining up with TRBD1. The V and J ends lost 4 bases and 7 bases, in that order; junction bases with no gene match: 10. Germline assignment: CDR1 SGHRS and CDR2 YFSETQ. This CDR3 spans 14 amino acids. Here the CDR3 reads CASSPDRLGWTQYF. In DNA form, the CDR3 reads TGCGCCAGCAGCCCGGACAGGCTGGGTTGGACCCAGTACTTC.

The chain is built from TRBV27 and TRBJ1-4; D gene uncertain. The germline V gene encodes CDR1 MNHEY and CDR2 SMNVEV (reference sequence). The ends were cut back, 6 bases at V and 8 bases at J, with 16 bases in the middle. There are 14 residues in the CDR3. The CDR3 loop is CASRGGSPGEKLFF. In nucleotides, the CDR3 is TGTGCCAGCAGGGGCGGGAGTCCCGGAGAAAAACTGTTTTTT.

The V gene is TRBV19, the J gene TRBJ1-1, with D uncertain. Trimming removed 2 bases from V and 1 base from J, with 5 bases in between. This CDR3 spans 13 amino acids. The germline V gene encodes CDR1 LNHDA and CDR2 SQIVND (reference sequence). This chain's CDR3 is CASSIQWNTEAFF. The CDR3 nucleotides are TGTGCCAGTAGTATACAGTGGAACACTGAAGCTTTCTTT.

V and J are TRBV21-1 and TRBJ1-2. TRBV21-1 has pseudogene status. The CDR3 contains 15 residues. The CDR3 loop is CASSTPPGHPDGYTF. CDR3 DNA: TGTGCCAGCAGCACTCCTCCGGGGCATCCAGATGGCTACACCTTC.